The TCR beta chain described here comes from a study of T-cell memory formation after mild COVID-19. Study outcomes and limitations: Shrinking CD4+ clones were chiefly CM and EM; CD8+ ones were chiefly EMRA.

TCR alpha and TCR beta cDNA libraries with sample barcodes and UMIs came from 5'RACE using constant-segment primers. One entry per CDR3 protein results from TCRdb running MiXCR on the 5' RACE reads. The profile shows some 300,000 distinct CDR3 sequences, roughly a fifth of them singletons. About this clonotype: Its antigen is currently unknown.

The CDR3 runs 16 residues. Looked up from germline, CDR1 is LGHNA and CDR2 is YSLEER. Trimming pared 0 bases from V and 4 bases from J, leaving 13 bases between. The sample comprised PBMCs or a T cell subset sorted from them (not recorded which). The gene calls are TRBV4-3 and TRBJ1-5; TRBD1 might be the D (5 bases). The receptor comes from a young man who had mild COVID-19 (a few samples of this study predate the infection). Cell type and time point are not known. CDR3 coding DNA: TGCGCCAGCAGCCAAGATCTGGGGCAGAAAAATCAGCCCCAGCATTTT. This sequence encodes CASSQDLGQKNQPQHF.